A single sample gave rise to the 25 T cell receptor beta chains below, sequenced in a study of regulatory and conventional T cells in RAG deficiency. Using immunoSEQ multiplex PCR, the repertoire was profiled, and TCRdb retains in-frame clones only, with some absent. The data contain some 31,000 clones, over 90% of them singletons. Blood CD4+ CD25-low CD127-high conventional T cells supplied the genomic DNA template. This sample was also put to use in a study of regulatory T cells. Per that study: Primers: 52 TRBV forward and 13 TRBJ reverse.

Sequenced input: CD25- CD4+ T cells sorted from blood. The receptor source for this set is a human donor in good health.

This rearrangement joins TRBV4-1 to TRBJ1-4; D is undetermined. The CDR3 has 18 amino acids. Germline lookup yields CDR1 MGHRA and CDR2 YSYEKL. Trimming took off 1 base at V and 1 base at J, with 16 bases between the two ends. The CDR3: CASSQGDFRWVTNEKLFF. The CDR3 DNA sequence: TGCGCCAGCAGCCAAGGAGACTTCCGTTGGGTAACTAATGAAAAACTGTTTTTT.

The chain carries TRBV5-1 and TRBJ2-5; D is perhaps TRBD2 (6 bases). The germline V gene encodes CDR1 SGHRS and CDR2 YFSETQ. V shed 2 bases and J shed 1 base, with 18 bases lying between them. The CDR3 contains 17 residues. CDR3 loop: CASSLGSGVSFQETQYF. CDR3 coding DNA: TGCGCCAGCAGCTTAGGGTCGGGGGTTTCGTTCCAAGAGACCCAGTACTTC.

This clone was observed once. The DNA of the CDR3 is TGTGCCAGCAGTTCCGGGGGGCTTATGGGTGAGCAGTACTTC. It is translated as CASSSGGLMGEQYF. This chain links TRBV28 with TRBJ2-7; tentatively, D is TRBD2 (7 bases). V gave up 4 bases and J gave up 7 bases, with 17 bases separating them. Germline CDR1 MDHEN, CDR2 SYDVKM. The length of the CDR3 is 14 residues.

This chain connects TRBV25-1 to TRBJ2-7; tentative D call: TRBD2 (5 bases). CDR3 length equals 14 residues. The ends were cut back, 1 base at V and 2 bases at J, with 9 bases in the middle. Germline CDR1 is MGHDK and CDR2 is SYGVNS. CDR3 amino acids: CASSEWTGTYEQYF. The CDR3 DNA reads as TGTGCCAGCAGTGAATGGACGGGGACCTACGAGCAGTACTTC.

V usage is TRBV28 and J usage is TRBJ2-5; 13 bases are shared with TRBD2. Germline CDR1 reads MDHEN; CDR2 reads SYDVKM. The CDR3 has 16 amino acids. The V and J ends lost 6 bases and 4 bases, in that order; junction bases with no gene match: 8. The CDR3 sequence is CASRTSGGPLGETQYF. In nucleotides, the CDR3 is TGTGCCAGCAGGACTAGCGGGGGGCCTCTTGGAGAGACCCAGTACTTC.

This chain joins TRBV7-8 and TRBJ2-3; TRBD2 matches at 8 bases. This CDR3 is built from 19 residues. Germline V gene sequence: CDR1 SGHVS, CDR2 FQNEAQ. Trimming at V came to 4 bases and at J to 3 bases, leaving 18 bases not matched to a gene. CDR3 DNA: TGTGCCAGCAGCTCACTTCGGGTCATCGGCGGGGGGATGACAGATACGCAGTATTTT. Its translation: CASSSLRVIGGGMTDTQYF.

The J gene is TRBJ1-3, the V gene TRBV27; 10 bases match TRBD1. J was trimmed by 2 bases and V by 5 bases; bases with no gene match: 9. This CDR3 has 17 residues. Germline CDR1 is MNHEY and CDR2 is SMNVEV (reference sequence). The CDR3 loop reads CASSPGQGTATGNTIYF. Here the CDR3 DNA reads TGTGCCAGCAGTCCGGGACAGGGGACTGCAACTGGAAACACCATATATTTT.

The CDR3 reads CASSISLQGIRGAQYF. In nucleotides, the CDR3 is TGTGCCAGTAGTATTTCCCTTCAGGGAATCCGGGGGGCCCAGTACTTC. The chain recombines TRBV19 with TRBJ2-5; 7 bases fit TRBD2. The CDR3 totals 16 residues. Unmatched junction bases numbered 16, after V lost 3 bases and J lost 9 bases. The germline V gene encodes CDR1 LNHDA and CDR2 SQIVND (reference sequence).

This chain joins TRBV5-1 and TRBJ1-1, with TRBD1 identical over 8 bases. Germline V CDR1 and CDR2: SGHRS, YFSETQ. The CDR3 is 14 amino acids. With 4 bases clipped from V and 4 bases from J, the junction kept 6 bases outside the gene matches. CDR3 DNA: TGCGCCAGCAGCGGTCGACAGGGGAGCACTGAAGCTTTCTTT. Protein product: CASSGRQGSTEAFF.

In DNA form, the CDR3 reads TGTGCTAGTGGGGCAGGCTTTAACACTGAAGCTTTCTTT. Translating it yields CASGAGFNTEAFF. The V call is TRBV12-5, the J call TRBJ1-1; D unresolved. V lost 6 bases, J lost 2 bases, and 10 bases lay in between. Germline V CDR1 and CDR2: LGHNT, FRNRAP. The CDR3 runs 13 residues.

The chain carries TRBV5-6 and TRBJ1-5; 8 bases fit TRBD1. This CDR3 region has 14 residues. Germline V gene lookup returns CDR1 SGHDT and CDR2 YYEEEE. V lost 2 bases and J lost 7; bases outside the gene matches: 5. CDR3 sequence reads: CASSFGGTGQPQHF. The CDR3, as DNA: TGTGCCAGCAGCTTCGGGGGGACAGGACAGCCCCAGCATTTT.

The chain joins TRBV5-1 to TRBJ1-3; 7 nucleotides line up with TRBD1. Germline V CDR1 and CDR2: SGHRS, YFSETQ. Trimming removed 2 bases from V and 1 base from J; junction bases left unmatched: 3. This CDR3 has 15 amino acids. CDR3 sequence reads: CASSFGQASGNTIYF. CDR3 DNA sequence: TGCGCCAGCAGCTTCGGACAGGCTTCTGGAAACACCATATATTTT.

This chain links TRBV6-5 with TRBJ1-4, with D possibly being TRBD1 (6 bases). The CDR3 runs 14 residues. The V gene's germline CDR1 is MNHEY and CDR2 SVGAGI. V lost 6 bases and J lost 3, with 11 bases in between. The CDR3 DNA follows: TGTGCCAGCAGGCGGACAGCCTCTAATGAAAAACTGTTTTTT. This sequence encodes CASRRTASNEKLFF.

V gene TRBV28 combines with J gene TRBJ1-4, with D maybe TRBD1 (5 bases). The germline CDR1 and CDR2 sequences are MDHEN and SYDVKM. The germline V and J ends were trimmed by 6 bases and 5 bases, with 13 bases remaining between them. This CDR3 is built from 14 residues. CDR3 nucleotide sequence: TGTGCCAGCAGGTTACAGGTTACCAATGAAAAACTGTTTTTT. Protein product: CASRLQVTNEKLFF.

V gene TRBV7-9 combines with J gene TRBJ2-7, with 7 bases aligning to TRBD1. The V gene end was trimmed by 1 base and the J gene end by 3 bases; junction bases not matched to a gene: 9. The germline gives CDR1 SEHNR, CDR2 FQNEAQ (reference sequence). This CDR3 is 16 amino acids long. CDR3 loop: CASSLEWGRGIYEQYF. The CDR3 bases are TGTGCCAGCAGCTTAGAGTGGGGCAGGGGGATCTACGAGCAGTACTTC.

The CDR3 here is CASLGTPQETQYF. In DNA, the CDR3 is TGTGCCAGCTTGGGGACACCGCAAGAGACCCAGTACTTC. The chain combines TRBV25-1 with TRBJ2-5; D might be TRBD1 (6 bases). The V and J ends lost 8 bases and 2 bases respectively, with 12 bases between them. The CDR3 runs to 13 residues. From germline, CDR1 is MGHDK and CDR2 SYGVNS.

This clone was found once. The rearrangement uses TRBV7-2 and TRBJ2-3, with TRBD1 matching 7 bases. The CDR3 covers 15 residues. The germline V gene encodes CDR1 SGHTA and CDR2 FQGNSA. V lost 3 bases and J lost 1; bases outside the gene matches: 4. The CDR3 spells CASSFDRARTDTQYF. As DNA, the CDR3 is TGTGCCAGCAGCTTTGACAGGGCCCGCACAGATACGCAGTATTTT.

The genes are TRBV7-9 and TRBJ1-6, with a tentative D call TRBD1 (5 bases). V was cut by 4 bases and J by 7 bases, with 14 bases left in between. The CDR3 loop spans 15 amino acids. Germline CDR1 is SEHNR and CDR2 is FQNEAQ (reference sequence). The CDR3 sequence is CASSSQGRANSPLHF. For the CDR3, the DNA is TGTGCCAGCAGCTCCCAGGGCAGGGCAAATTCACCCCTCCACTTT. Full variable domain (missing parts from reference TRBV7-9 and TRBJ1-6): DTGVSQNPRHKITKRGQNVTFRCDPISEHNRLYWYRQTLGQGPEFLTYFQNEAQLEKSRLLSDRFSAERPKGSFSTLEIQRTEQGDSAMYLCASSSQGRANSPLHFGNGTRLTVT.

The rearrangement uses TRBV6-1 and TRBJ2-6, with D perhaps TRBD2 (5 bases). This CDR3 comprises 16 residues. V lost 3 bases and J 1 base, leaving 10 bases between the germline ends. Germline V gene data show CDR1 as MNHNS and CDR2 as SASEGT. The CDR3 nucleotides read TGTGCCAGCAGTGAGGGCCCGGGGTCTGGGGCCAACGTCCTGACTTTC. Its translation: CASSEGPGSGANVLTF.

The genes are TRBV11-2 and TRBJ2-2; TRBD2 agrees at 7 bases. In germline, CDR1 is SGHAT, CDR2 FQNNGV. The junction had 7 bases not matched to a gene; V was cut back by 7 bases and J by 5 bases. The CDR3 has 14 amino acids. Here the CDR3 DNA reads TGTGCCAGCACCTGGGGGGGTTGGACCGGGGAGCTGTTTTTT. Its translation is CASTWGGWTGELFF.

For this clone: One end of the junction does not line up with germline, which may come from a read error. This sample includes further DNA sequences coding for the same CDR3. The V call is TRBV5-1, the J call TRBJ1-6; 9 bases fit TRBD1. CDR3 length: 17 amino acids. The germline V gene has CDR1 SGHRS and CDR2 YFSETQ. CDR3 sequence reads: CASSLEVTGGRNSPLHF. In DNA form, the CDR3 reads TGCGCCAGCAGCTTGGAGGTGACAGGGGGAAGAAATTCCCCCCTCCACTTT.

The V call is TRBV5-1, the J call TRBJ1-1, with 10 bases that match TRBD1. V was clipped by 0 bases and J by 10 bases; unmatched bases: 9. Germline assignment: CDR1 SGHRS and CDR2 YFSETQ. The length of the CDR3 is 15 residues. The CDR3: CASSLEGGQGVLAFF. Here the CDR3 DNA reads TGCGCCAGCAGCTTGGAGGGCGGACAGGGGGTCTTAGCTTTCTTT.

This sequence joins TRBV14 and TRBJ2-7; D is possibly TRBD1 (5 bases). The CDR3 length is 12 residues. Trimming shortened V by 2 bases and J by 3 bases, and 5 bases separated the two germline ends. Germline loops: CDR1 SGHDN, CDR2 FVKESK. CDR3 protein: CASSQTGYEQYF. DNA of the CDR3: TGTGCCAGCAGCCAAACAGGCTACGAGCAGTACTTC. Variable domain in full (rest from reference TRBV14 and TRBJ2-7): EAGVTQFPSHSVIEKGQTVTLRCDPISGHDNLYWYRRVMGKEIKFLLHFVKESKQDESGMPNNRFLAERTGGTYSTLKVQPAELEDSGVYFCASSQTGYEQYFGPGTRLTVT.

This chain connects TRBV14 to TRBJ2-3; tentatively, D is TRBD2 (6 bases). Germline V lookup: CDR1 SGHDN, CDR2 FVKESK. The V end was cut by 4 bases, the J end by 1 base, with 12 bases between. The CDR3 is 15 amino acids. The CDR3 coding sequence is TGTGCCAGCAGCCCAACGGGACTTCGCACAGATACGCAGTATTTT. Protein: CASSPTGLRTDTQYF.

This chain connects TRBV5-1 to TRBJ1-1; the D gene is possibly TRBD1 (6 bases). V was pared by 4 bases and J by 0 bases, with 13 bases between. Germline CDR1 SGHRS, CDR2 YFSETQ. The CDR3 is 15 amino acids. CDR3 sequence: CASSAGDNLNTEAFF. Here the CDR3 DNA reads TGCGCCAGCAGCGCTGGGGACAACCTGAACACTGAAGCTTTCTTT.